This T cell receptor beta chain was documented in a study of T cells in localized non-small cell lung cancer (dated by TCRdb to about 2020). Broadly, across the study: The study examined T cell repertoires in approximately 240 patients with early-stage NSCLC and compared tumors with uninvolved tumor-adjacent lungs. The cohort comprised 200 to 300 treatment-naïve NSCLC patients with resected, localized lung tumors. NSCLC patients had a mean age of roughly 66 years, and more than 120 were male and over 85 female.

A word on this clone: Its antigen specificity is not known. Qualities for individual bases were not recorded, and no much larger clone is one base off.

As encoded in the germline V gene, CDR1 is SNHLY while CDR2 is FYNNEI. V loses 1 base, J loses 5 bases, and the germline ends lie 14 bases apart. The CDR3 spans 15 residues, from the cysteine through the phenylalanine. Just the 45-base CDR3 DNA is kept, in frame starting at base 1. At diagnosis, peripheral blood, uninvolved tumor-adjacent lung and tumor were collected and were preserved as a mix of fresh-frozen and FFPE material. For TCR repertoire profiling, blood samples were analyzed in the form of peripheral blood mononuclear cells. The immunoSEQ Assay was used to sequence TCR beta CDR3 regions from DNA. The source study handled its data this way. T cell density was computed as TCR beta template counts normalized to usable DNA estimated by amplifying housekeeping genes. Richness was estimated using the preseqR package, with extrapolation to 400,000 templates for PBMC samples and to 120,000 templates for tissue samples. Clonality was calculated as one minus Pielou's evenness. To identify tissue-enriched TCRs, differential abundance testing was run on productive amino-acid clonotypes with a minimum total count of 5 and an alpha of 0.1. The Jaccard Index and the Morisita Overlap Index were used to measure how much the repertoires overlapped between compartments. GLIPH clustered TCR beta CDR3s with public tetramer-defined viral CDR3s; viral motifs required at least three viral sequences plus V-gene enrichment. Held by TCRdb, this immuneACCESS table contains in-frame sequences only and omits some clones. Under half of the omission traces to an unresolved V gene where checked; the cause of the rest is unknown. V and J calls plus clone size are reproduced from that table; the DNA served to infer D and trimming. The sample table holds 30,000 or so clones, of which approximately 89% were seen once. Over 25% of the sample is in the top ten clones.

What the work shows at the level of the full study, not this receptor alone: Uninvolved tumor-adjacent lung showed the highest T cell clonality, higher than tumor, which suggests more focused antigenic responses in the uninvolved tumor-adjacent lung. Because multi-region sequencing of the tumors was not done, intratumor heterogeneity could not be ruled out. Longer overall survival was associated with higher T cell density in blood, whereas shorter survival was associated with higher clonality in adjacent lung. Because of the exploratory design, TCR variables were selected using unadjusted p-values without false-discovery rate correction. A median of approximately 50 of the top 100 tumor clones turned up in the paired uninvolved adjacent lung, and 25 to 35 of those clones also ranked among the top 100 of that same adjacent lung.

Source: peripheral blood, taken before any cancer treatment. This receptor was taken from a female donor of 60 years or more with stage I lung adenocarcinoma. The sequence joins TRBV2 to TRBJ1-1; TRBD1 could be the D gene, as 5 bases match. At the DNA level, the sequence is TGTGCCAGCAGTGAAGAGGGGATGAGGAGGACTGAAGCTTTCTTT. This translates into CASSEEGMRRTEAFF.